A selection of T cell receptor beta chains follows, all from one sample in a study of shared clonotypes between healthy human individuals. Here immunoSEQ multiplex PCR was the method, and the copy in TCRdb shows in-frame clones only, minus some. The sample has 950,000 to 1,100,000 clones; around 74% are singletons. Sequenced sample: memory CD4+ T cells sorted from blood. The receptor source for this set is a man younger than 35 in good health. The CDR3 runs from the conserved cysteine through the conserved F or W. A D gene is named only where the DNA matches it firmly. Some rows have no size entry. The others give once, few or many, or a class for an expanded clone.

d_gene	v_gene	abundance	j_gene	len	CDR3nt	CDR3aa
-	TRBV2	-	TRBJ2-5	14	TGTGCCACCCGGTGGGGTGGGGGTCAGGAGACCCAGTACTTC	CATRWGGGQETQYF
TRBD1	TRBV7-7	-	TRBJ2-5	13	TGTGCTAGCAGCCCGGGACAGGGGACGACCCAGTACTTC	CASSPGQGTTQYF
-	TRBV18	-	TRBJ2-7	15	TGTGCCAGCTCACCGTCGAGCAATTTTGTCGGGGAGCAGTACTTC	CASSPSSNFVGEQYF
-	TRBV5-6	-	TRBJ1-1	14	TGTGCCAGCAGCTTTCAGGGAAGAAACACTGAAGCTTTCTTT	CASSFQGRNTEAFF
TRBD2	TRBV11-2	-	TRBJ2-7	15	TGTGCCAGCAGCAATAGCGGGAGGCCTTCCGAGTATAAGTACTTC	CASSNSGRPSEYKYF
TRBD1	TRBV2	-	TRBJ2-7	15	TGTGCCAGCAGCACCGGCCCCACAGGGGCCGGGGAGCAGTACTTC	CASSTGPTGAGEQYF
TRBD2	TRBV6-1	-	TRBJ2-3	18	TGTGCCAGCAGTGAAGTTGCGGGGGTAAGAATTAGCACAGATACGCAGTATTTT	CASSEVAGVRISTDTQYF
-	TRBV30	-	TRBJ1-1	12	TGTGCCTGGAGTCCACAGAGAGCTGAGGCTTTCTTT	CAWSPQRAEAFF
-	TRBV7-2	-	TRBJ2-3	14	TGTGCCAGCAGCCCCCGGTCCCACACAGATACGCAGTATTTT	CASSPRSHTDTQYF
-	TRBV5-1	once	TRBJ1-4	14	TGCGCCAGCAGCTTTTCAGGACACAATGAAAAACTGTTTTTT	CASSFSGHNEKLFF
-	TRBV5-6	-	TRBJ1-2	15	TGTGCCAGCAGCTTGGGTTTAAGGGGTAACTATGGCTACACCTTC	CASSLGLRGNYGYTF
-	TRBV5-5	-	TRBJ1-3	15	TGTGCCAGCACCAAGTGGAGTCTCTCTGGAAACACCATATATTTT	CASTKWSLSGNTIYF
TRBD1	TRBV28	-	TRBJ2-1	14	TGTGCCAGCAGGGGGACAGGGTCGTACAATGAGCAGTTCTTC	CASRGTGSYNEQFF
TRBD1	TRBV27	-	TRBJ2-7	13	TGTGCCAGCAGTCTCAGGGGGCTGTACGAGCAGTACTTC	CASSLRGLYEQYF
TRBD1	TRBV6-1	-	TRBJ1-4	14	TGTGCCAGCAGTGGCGACAGGGTTCGTGAAAAACTGTTTTTT	CASSGDRVREKLFF
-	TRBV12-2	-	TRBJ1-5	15	TGTGCAAGTCGCCTGGACAGGGATAGCAATCAGCCCCAGCATTTT	CASRLDRDSNQPQHF
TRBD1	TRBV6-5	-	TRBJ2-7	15	TGTGCCAGCAGACGGACCCGGGACAGGGGCCACGAGCAGTACTTC	CASRRTRDRGHEQYF
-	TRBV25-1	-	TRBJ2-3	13	TGTGCCAGCAGTGAGGGCGATAGAGATACGCAGTATTTT	CASSEGDRDTQYF
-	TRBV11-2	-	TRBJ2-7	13	TGTGCCAGCAGTTCCAGGGAGAGAGGCGAGCAGTACTTC	CASSSRERGEQYF
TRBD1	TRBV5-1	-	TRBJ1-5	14	TGCGCCAGCAGACCCGACAGGGAGGGTCAGCCCCAGCATTTT	CASRPDREGQPQHF
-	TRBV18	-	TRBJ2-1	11	TGTGCCAGCTCTGGTCGCAATGAGCAGTTCTTC	CASSGRNEQFF
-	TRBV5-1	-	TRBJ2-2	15	TGCGCCAGCAGTGAGCGCGGGTCGAACACCGGGGAGCTGTTTTTT	CASSERGSNTGELFF
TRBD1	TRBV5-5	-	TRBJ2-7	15	TGTGCCAGCAGCTGGGGACAGGCTAACTCCTACGAGCAGTACTTC	CASSWGQANSYEQYF
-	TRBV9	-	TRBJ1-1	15	TGTGCCAGCAGCCCCCAACCCGCCGGGGACACTGAAGCTTTCTTT	CASSPQPAGDTEAFF
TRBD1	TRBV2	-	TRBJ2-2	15	TGTGCCAGCAGTGGGGACAGGTTGAACACCGGGGAGCTGTTTTTT	CASSGDRLNTGELFF
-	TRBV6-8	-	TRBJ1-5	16	TGTGCCAGCAGTTATCTGAACGGGGGGAGCAATCAGCCCCAGCATTTT	CASSYLNGGSNQPQHF
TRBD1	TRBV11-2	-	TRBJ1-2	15	TGTGCCAGCAGCCAGAGGGGGACAGGTTCGGATGGCTACACCTTC	CASSQRGTGSDGYTF
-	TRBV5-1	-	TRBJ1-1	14	TGCGCCAGCAGCTTGGTTTCTAGGGACACTGAAGCTTTCTTT	CASSLVSRDTEAFF
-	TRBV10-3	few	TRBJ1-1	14	TGTGCCATCGCGTCGAGGACACAGAACACTGAAGCTTTCTTT	CAIASRTQNTEAFF
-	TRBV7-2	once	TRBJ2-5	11	TGTGCCAGCAGAAAATCAGAGACCCAGTACTTC	CASRKSETQYF
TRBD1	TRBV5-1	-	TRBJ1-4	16	TGCGCCAGCAGCGCTCAGGGGGCTTCCACTAATGAAAAACTGTTTTTT	CASSAQGASTNEKLFF
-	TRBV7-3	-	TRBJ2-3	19	TGTGCCAGCAGCTTAAATGCGCGACTAGGTCGAGTGAGCACAGATACGCAGTATTTT	CASSLNARLGRVSTDTQYF
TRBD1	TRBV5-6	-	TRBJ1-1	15	TGTGCCAGCAGCCACCGGACAGGGTGGGACACTGAAGCTTTCTTT	CASSHRTGWDTEAFF
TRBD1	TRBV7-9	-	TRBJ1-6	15	TGTGCCAGCAGTCGAACGACAGGGGGCAAATCACCCCTCCACTTT	CASSRTTGGKSPLHF
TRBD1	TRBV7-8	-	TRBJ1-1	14	TGTGCCAGCAGCTGGACAGGCGCCAACACTGAAGCTTTCTTT	CASSWTGANTEAFF
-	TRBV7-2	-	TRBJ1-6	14	TGTGCCAGCAGCTTACTACAGGATAATTCACCCCTCCACTTT	CASSLLQDNSPLHF
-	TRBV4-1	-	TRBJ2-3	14	TGCGCCAGCAGCCAAGTCGAGGGACCAGATACGCAGTATTTT	CASSQVEGPDTQYF
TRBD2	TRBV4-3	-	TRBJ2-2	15	TGCGCCAGCAGCCCGCTAGCGGGAGGGCACGGGGAGCTGTTTTTT	CASSPLAGGHGELFF
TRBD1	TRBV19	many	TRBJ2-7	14	TGTGCCAGTAGCCCCGGGACAGGGGTTAAAGAGCAGTACTTC	CASSPGTGVKEQYF
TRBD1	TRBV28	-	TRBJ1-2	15	TGTGCCAGCAGGCGACAGGGCCCTTTTAACTATGGCTACACCTTC	CASRRQGPFNYGYTF
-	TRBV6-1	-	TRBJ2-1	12	TGTGCCAGCAGTGCCGTGCTCAATGAGCAGTTCTTC	CASSAVLNEQFF
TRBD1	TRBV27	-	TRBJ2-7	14	TGTGCCAGCAGTGCCGGGACAGCCTTCAGGTTGAAGTACTTC	CASSAGTAFRLKYF
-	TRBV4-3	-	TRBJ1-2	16	TGCGCCAGCAGCCCCGGCAGGGCGGACAGCCACTATGGCTACACCTTC	CASSPGRADSHYGYTF
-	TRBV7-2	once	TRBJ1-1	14	TGTGCCAGCAGCCTTGGGGGGCTTGTCACTGAAGCTTTCTTT	CASSLGGLVTEAFF